This TCR beta chain emerged from a study of control samples from healthy donors and cancer patients. The CDR3 extends over 16 amino acids. Germline CDR1 reads LGHDT; CDR2 reads YNNKEL (reference sequence). Trimming took off 3 bases at V and 1 base at J, with 13 bases between the two ends. Assay: immunoSEQ multiplex PCR; the TCRdb copy retains only in-frame clones and omits some. The sample lists about 95,000 clones; around 89% were seen once. The receptor was isolated from a woman in her sixties or seventies in good health. Sequencing was performed on blood. V is TRBV3-1 (or the pseudogene TRBV3-2) and J is TRBJ1-5; D gene ambiguous. The CDR3 sequence: CASSHYGHTSNQPQHF. CDR3 nucleotide sequence: TGTGCCAGCAGCCACTACGGGCATACGAGCAATCAGCCCCAGCATTTT.